The clone carrying this TCR beta chain was detected once. Germline and junction disagree at one end, which may indicate a read error. The data originate from a study of tumor-infiltrating lymphocytes in primary liver carcinoma. This CDR3 contains 15 residues. CDR1 SGHNT and CDR2 YENEEA come from the germline V gene. The investigators made TCR beta cDNA from approximately 510 ng total RNA, using a constant-region primer. Investigators got TCR beta libraries out of three nested multiplex PCR rounds, done with slightly modified ARM-PCR. For approximately 11 cycles apiece, the opening two PCR rounds ran with TRBV1-TRBV30 forward primers and a C-beta reverse primer. TCRdb re-analysed the multiplex PCR reads in MiXCR, keeping a single row per CDR3 protein. The repertoire consists of about 330,000 distinct CDR3 sequences, with roughly 61% occurring once and the leading ten covering 5% to 6.5%. The study extracted blood RNA from unsorted whole blood and also extracted germline DNA.

The receptor was isolated from a man aged 40-49 years with primary liver carcinoma and hepatitis B virus infection. What was sequenced was peripheral blood. The chain employs TRBV11-3 and TRBJ2-1, with 7 bases matching TRBD2. The CDR3 loop is CASSLGTGGYNERFF. CDR3 in DNA: TGCGCCAGCAGCTTAGGGACGGGGGGATACAATGAGCGATTCTTC.